The next 29 T cell receptor beta chains were all read from a single sample in a study of T cell changes during pregnancy in multiple sclerosis. Assay used: immunoSEQ multiplex PCR; TCRdb lists only in-frame clones, some missing. The sample holds around 50,000 clones, roughly nine tenths seen once. The source material was CD8+ T cells from peripheral blood mononuclear cells, sampled in the second trimester of pregnancy. The receptors derive from a female donor with multiple sclerosis, enrolled in a pregnancy study.

The rearrangement joins TRBV4-2 to TRBJ2-7; 7 positions match TRBD1. Germline V lookup: CDR1 LGHNA, CDR2 YNFKEQ. The CDR3 is made up of 14 amino acids. Losses at the gene ends were 0 bases for V and 4 bases for J; bases not matched to a gene: 3. CDR3 DNA sequence: TGTGCCAGCAGCCAAGATGGGACAGTTTACGAGCAGTACTTC. This translates into CASSQDGTVYEQYF.

The rearrangement links TRBV10-3 to TRBJ1-1; the match to TRBD1 covers 7 bases. The CDR3 loop spans 14 amino acids. J was trimmed by 1 base and V by 7 bases; bases with no gene match: 6. The germline gives CDR1 ENHRY, CDR2 SYGVKD. The CDR3 bases are TGTGCCATCATGGTAGGGGGCGAGAACACTGAAGCTTTCTTT. It translates to CAIMVGGENTEAFF.

This chain connects TRBV2 to TRBJ2-2, with 10 bases that match TRBD2. The CDR3 loop spans 19 amino acids. Germline values: CDR1 SNHLY, CDR2 FYNNEI. V dropped 7 bases and J dropped 1; count of bases not matched to a gene: 15. This CDR3 reads CASTLSGSGGTWNTGELFF. The CDR3 DNA follows: TGTGCCAGCACACTATCCGGTAGCGGGGGGACCTGGAACACCGGGGAGCTGTTTTTT.

This chain links TRBV7-9 with TRBJ2-5; possible D gene TRBD2, 6 bases. Germline values: CDR1 SEHNR, CDR2 FQNEAQ (reference sequence). Trimming left V 1 base short and J 5 bases short, with 17 bases between. The CDR3 loop spans 16 amino acids. CDR3 nucleotides: TGTGCCAGCAGCTTAGTCGGGAGTAGGGGTAGGGAGACCCAGTACTTC. Its protein is CASSLVGSRGRETQYF.

This clone was seen a single time. The chain recombines TRBV6-5 with TRBJ2-5, with TRBD2 matching over 11 bases. This CDR3 has 15 amino acids. The J segment lost 2 bases and the V segment lost 6 bases, leaving 5 bases of the junction unmatched. CDR1 is MNHEY and CDR2 is SVGAGI in the germline V gene. In DNA, the CDR3 is TGTGCCAGCAGCGATAGCGGGGGGGGGCAAGAGACCCAGTACTTC. Translation: CASSDSGGGQETQYF.

The rearrangement joins TRBV4-1 to TRBJ2-2, with 10 bases aligning to TRBD2. V was clipped by 8 bases and J by 7 bases; unmatched bases: 4. This CDR3 is built from 13 residues. Germline V gives CDR1 MGHRA, CDR2 YSYEKL. The CDR3 region is CASGAGGLGELFF. The CDR3 DNA sequence: TGCGCCAGCGGAGCGGGGGGGCTCGGGGAGCTGTTTTTT.

The chain links TRBV5-1 to TRBJ1-6; a possible D gene is TRBD1 (5 bases). V was pared by 4 bases and J by 10 bases, with 18 bases between. The germline V gene has CDR1 SGHRS and CDR2 YFSETQ. This CDR3 has 15 residues. The chain's CDR3 is CASSATRERQSPLHF. The DNA for the CDR3 is TGCGCCAGCAGCGCTACCAGGGAAAGACAGTCACCCCTCCACTTT.

This clone was counted once. This chain links TRBV15 with TRBJ2-1, with a possible D match to TRBD2 (6 bases). Per the germline V gene, CDR1 is LNHNV and CDR2 is YYDKDF (reference sequence). The length of the CDR3 is 16 residues. The V and J ends lost 3 bases and 4 bases respectively, with 16 bases between them. In nucleotides, the CDR3 is TGTGCCACCAGCAGCCCCTTGGCGGGGTTATACAATGAGCAGTTCTTC. This translates into CATSSPLAGLYNEQFF.

The chain has TRBV5-1 and TRBJ1-4; D is perhaps TRBD1 (6 bases). Germline V CDR1 and CDR2: SGHRS, YFSETQ. V was pared by 1 base and J by 3 bases, with 10 bases between. The CDR3 loop spans 15 amino acids. The CDR3 is CASSLTQGANEKLFF. The CDR3, as DNA: TGCGCCAGCAGCTTGACACAGGGAGCTAATGAAAAACTGTTTTTT.

The V and J genes are TRBV14 and TRBJ2-1; 7 positions match TRBD2. The CDR3 consists of 14 residues. V lost 3 bases to trimming and J lost 2 bases; unmatched junction nucleotides: 1. Germline lookup yields CDR1 SGHDN and CDR2 FVKESK. The CDR3 bases are TGTGCCAGCAGCCAGGGGGGGGCCTACAATGAGCAGTTCTTC. Protein product: CASSQGGAYNEQFF.

This sequence joins TRBV19 and TRBJ2-2; 10 bases map to TRBD1. There are 14 residues in the CDR3. Germline V gives CDR1 LNHDA, CDR2 SQIVND (reference sequence). V dropped 7 bases and J dropped 6; count of bases not matched to a gene: 5. The CDR3 spells CASIQGQGSGELFF. The CDR3 nucleotides read TGTGCCAGTATACAGGGACAGGGGTCCGGGGAGCTGTTTTTT.

This chain joins TRBV27 and TRBJ1-1; a possible D gene is TRBD1 (6 bases). From germline, CDR1 is MNHEY and CDR2 SMNVEV (reference sequence). The CDR3 is made up of 15 amino acids. V was shortened by 6 bases and J by 0 bases, with 14 bases between the two germline ends. The CDR3 spells CASSLTGTLNTEAFF. CDR3 nucleotide sequence: TGTGCCAGCAGCTTAACCGGGACATTGAACACTGAAGCTTTCTTT.

The chain is built from TRBV10-2 and TRBJ1-1; D is perhaps TRBD1 (5 bases). Germline CDR1 WSHSY, CDR2 SAAADI. The CDR3 loop spans 15 amino acids. V was pared by 0 bases and J by 0 bases, with 8 bases between. CDR3 sequence: CASSESAGLNTEAFF. CDR3 sequence (DNA): TGCGCCAGCAGTGAGTCAGCAGGGTTGAACACTGAAGCTTTCTTT.

The chain uses TRBV11-3 and TRBJ1-5; no definite D call. In germline, CDR1 is SGHNT, CDR2 YENEEA. Between the trimmed V and J ends, which lost 5 bases and 2 bases, there was a span of 13 bases. The CDR3 runs 15 residues. CDR3 region: CASSPRRWGNQPQHF. CDR3 nucleotides: TGTGCCAGCAGCCCTCGCAGGTGGGGCAATCAGCCCCAGCATTTT. Using reference TRBV11-3 and TRBJ1-5 for the parts outside the CDR3, the full variable domain is EAGVVQSPRYKIIEKKQPVAFWCNPISGHNTLYWYLQNLGQGPELLIRYENEEAVDDSQLPKDRFSAERLKGVDSTLKIQPAELGDSAVYLCASSPRRWGNQPQHFGDGTRLSIL.

The V call is TRBV5-8, the J call TRBJ2-3; TRBD1 agrees at 7 bases. Germline CDR1 SGHTS, CDR2 YDEGEE. CDR3 length: 16 residues. Trimming at V came to 6 bases and at J to 0 bases, leaving 10 bases not matched to a gene. The CDR3 DNA is TGTGCCAGCACTCAGGGACAGTCCGAAAGCACAGATACGCAGTATTTT. It specifies CASTQGQSESTDTQYF.

V gene TRBV7-4 combines with J gene TRBJ1-2; the D gene is possibly TRBD1 (5 bases). This CDR3 has 16 amino acids. With 1 base removed from V and 4 bases from J, the gap between germline ends came to 16 bases. Germline assignment: CDR1 SGHVT and CDR2 SQSDAQ. CDR3 region: CASSLVSPERGYGYTF. CDR3 DNA sequence: TGTGCCAGCAGCTTAGTATCACCAGAAAGGGGCTATGGCTACACCTTC.

This clone was observed once. This rearrangement joins TRBV7-3 to TRBJ2-3, with D perhaps TRBD2 (6 bases). CDR3 length equals 15 residues. The germline gives CDR1 SGHTA, CDR2 FQGTGA. V was clipped by 4 bases and J by 1 base, with 12 bases between them. The CDR3 here is CASSSPPGGTDTQYF. The CDR3 DNA reads as TGTGCCAGCAGCTCCCCCCCGGGGGGCACAGATACGCAGTATTTT.

This rearrangement joins TRBV28 to TRBJ2-2; the D is unclear. Germline V gives CDR1 MDHEN, CDR2 SYDVKM. Trimming shortened V by 6 bases and J by 6 bases, and 8 bases separated the two germline ends. The CDR3 totals 12 residues. CDR3 loop: CASRYSPGELFF. The CDR3 DNA follows: TGTGCCAGCAGGTACTCCCCCGGGGAGCTGTTTTTT. Filled out from reference TRBV28 and TRBJ2-2, the complete variable domain reads DVKVTQSSRYLVKRTGEKVFLECVQDMDHENMFWYRQDPGLGLRLIYFSYDVKMKEKGDIPEGYSVSREKKERFSLILESASTNQTSMYLCASRYSPGELFFGEGSRLTVL.

The V call is TRBV6-5, the J call TRBJ2-5, with TRBD2 identical over 8 bases. Trimming cost V 6 bases and J 10 bases; bases outside gene matches: 10. This CDR3 region has 13 residues. Germline loops: CDR1 MNHEY, CDR2 SVGAGI. As DNA, the CDR3 is TGTGCCAGCAGGCCGGGGCTAGCGGGCGACCAGTACTTC. It codes for CASRPGLAGDQYF.

The chain has TRBV29-1 and TRBJ2-1; D gene ambiguous. The CDR3 consists of 11 residues. Germline V CDR1 and CDR2: SQVTM, ANQGSEA. Trimming removed 6 bases at V and 7 bases at J, with 10 bases between. CDR3 bases: TGCAGCGTGAAAGAGAGAAATGAGCAGTTCTTC. It translates to CSVKERNEQFF.

The V call is TRBV9, the J call TRBJ2-5; TRBD2 matches at 8 bases. After removal of 2 bases from V and 1 base from J, the junction contained 4 bases not matched to a gene. The CDR3 has 15 residues. Germline CDR1 SGDLS, CDR2 YYNGEE. This CDR3 reads CASSVSGAAQETQYF. CDR3 nucleotides: TGTGCCAGCAGCGTTAGCGGGGCCGCCCAAGAGACCCAGTACTTC. Supplemented by reference TRBV9 and TRBJ2-5, the full variable domain reads DSGVTQTPKHLITATGQRVTLRCSPRSGDLSVYWYQQSLDQGLQFLIQYYNGEERAKGNILERFSAQQFPDLHSELNLSSLELGDSALYFCASSVSGAAQETQYFGPGTRLLVL.

The rearrangement links TRBV7-6 to TRBJ1-3, with 7 bases matching TRBD1. This CDR3 spans 15 amino acids. The trim removed 5 bases at V and 2 bases at J, leaving 6 bases unmatched. The V gene's germline CDR1 is SGHVS and CDR2 FNYEAQ. In nucleotides, the CDR3 is TGTGCCAGCAGCGCGGGACAGACTACTGGAAACACCATATATTTT. Its protein product is CASSAGQTTGNTIYF.

The gene calls are TRBV9 and TRBJ2-1; TRBD2 matches at 10 bases. Germline V lookup: CDR1 SGDLS, CDR2 YYNGEE. There are 21 residues in the CDR3. V lost 4 bases and J lost 0; bases outside the gene matches: 19. The CDR3 DNA is TGTGCCAGCAGCTCTAGCTCCCGGACTAGCGGTGAAAGCCTCTCCTACAATGAGCAGTTCTTC. Amino acid sequence: CASSSSSRTSGESLSYNEQFF.

CDR3 residues: CASSETPEGSGAWDEQFF. The CDR3 DNA follows: TGTGCCAGCAGCGAGACCCCCGAGGGTAGCGGGGCCTGGGATGAGCAGTTCTTC. This chain connects TRBV9 to TRBJ2-1; TRBD2 aligns across 8 bases. CDR3 length equals 18 residues. Germline values: CDR1 SGDLS, CDR2 YYNGEE. The J segment lost 8 bases and the V segment lost 3 bases, leaving 19 bases of the junction unmatched. Drawing the rest from reference TRBV9 and TRBJ2-1, the complete variable domain is DSGVTQTPKHLITATGQRVTLRCSPRSGDLSVYWYQQSLDQGLQFLIQYYNGEERAKGNILERFSAQQFPDLHSELNLSSLELGDSALYFCASSETPEGSGAWDEQFFGPGTRLTVL.

The chain uses TRBV6-6 and TRBJ2-7; TRBD2 matches 7 bases. J lost 2 bases, V lost 4 bases, and 11 bases had no gene match. The CDR3 length is 16 residues. Germline V gene data show CDR1 as MNHNY and CDR2 as SVGAGI (reference sequence). In DNA form, the CDR3 reads TGTGCCAGCAGTTTCCTTGGGGCGGGGGAGACCTACGAGCAGTACTTC. Its translation: CASSFLGAGETYEQYF.

The chain employs TRBV7-2 and TRBJ2-5, with 9 nucleotides matching TRBD2. From germline, CDR1 is SGHTA and CDR2 FQGNSA. This CDR3 has 17 residues. With V trimmed by 0 bases and J by 3 bases, 8 bases remained unmatched. The CDR3 spells CASSLALAGNHKETQYF. The CDR3 DNA sequence: TGTGCCAGCAGCTTAGCCCTAGCGGGGAATCACAAAGAGACCCAGTACTTC.

The chain combines TRBV9 with TRBJ1-1; no firm D call. Between the trimmed V and J ends, which lost 4 bases and 1 base, there was a span of 5 bases. Per the germline V gene, CDR1 is SGDLS and CDR2 is YYNGEE. CDR3 length: 12 amino acids. CDR3: CASSPQNTEAFF. CDR3 bases: TGTGCCAGCAGCCCCCAGAACACTGAAGCTTTCTTT.

This clone was observed once. V and J are TRBV7-6 and TRBJ2-1; 11 bases are a match to TRBD2. Unmatched junction bases numbered 5, after V lost 4 bases and J lost 3 bases. The germline CDR1 and CDR2 sequences are SGHVS and FNYEAQ. The CDR3 contains 16 residues. The CDR3 is CASSSETSGDYNEQFF. CDR3 bases: TGTGCCAGCAGCTCGGAGACTAGCGGGGACTACAATGAGCAGTTCTTC.

The chain uses TRBV19 and TRBJ2-1, with 8 bases that match TRBD2. With V trimmed by 9 bases and J by 5 bases, 9 bases remained unmatched. The V gene's germline CDR1 is LNHDA and CDR2 SQIVND (reference sequence). This CDR3 region has 14 residues. The CDR3 nucleotides are TGTGCCAGCAAGTTGGCGGGGGGCAACAATGAGCAGTTCTTC. Translation: CASKLAGGNNEQFF.